These 8 T cell receptor beta chains were sequenced from one sample in a study of OX40 agonist ivuxolimab in advanced cancers. The table came from immunoSEQ multiplex PCR; TCRdb's copy has only in-frame clones and leaves some out. The table has tens of thousands of clones, approximately 95% seen once; the top ten hold around 24%. The starting material was CD4+ or CD8+ T cells sorted from blood, obtained in a trial of the OX40 agonist ivuxolimab. The receptors derive from an adult with an advanced solid tumor such as melanoma, head and neck, liver or kidney cancer.

This clone was found once. The J gene is TRBJ2-7, the V gene TRBV7-2; D is unresolved. Trimming took 1 base from V and 3 from J, leaving 1 base between them. This CDR3 contains 11 residues. Per the germline V gene, CDR1 is SGHTA and CDR2 is FQGNSA. This chain's CDR3 is CASSLDYEQYF. The CDR3 DNA sequence: TGTGCCAGCAGCTTAGACTACGAGCAGTACTTC.

The chain joins TRBV14 to TRBJ2-7; 9 bases map to TRBD1. In germline, CDR1 is SGHDN, CDR2 FVKESK. The J segment lost 2 bases and the V segment lost 4 bases, leaving 6 bases of the junction unmatched. The length of the CDR3 is 15 residues. In nucleotides, the CDR3 is TGTGCCAGCAGCCCTTACGGGACAGGGACCTACGAGCAGTACTTC. It is translated as CASSPYGTGTYEQYF.

Only one count was recorded for this clone. This rearrangement joins TRBV28 to TRBJ2-1, with no clear D. The CDR3 runs to 10 residues. Germline V gene sequence: CDR1 MDHEN, CDR2 SYDVKM. The V end was cut by 6 bases, the J end by 8 bases, with 5 bases between. CDR3 DNA sequence: TGTGCCAGCAGCAATCATGAGCAGTTCTTC. As protein: CASSNHEQFF.

This clone was recorded a few times. The rearrangement uses TRBV6-5 and TRBJ1-1; the D is unclear. The germline V gene encodes CDR1 MNHEY and CDR2 SVGAGI. V gave up 4 bases and J gave up 2 bases, with 14 bases separating them. The CDR3 totals 15 residues. DNA of the CDR3: TGTGCCAGCAGTTTCCTTCTTCAGTCTAACACTGAAGCTTTCTTT. It specifies CASSFLLQSNTEAFF.

The chain carries TRBV30 and TRBJ2-7; D might be TRBD2 (5 bases). Germline V gene sequence: CDR1 GTSNPN, CDR2 SVGIG (reference sequence). This CDR3 region has 12 residues. The V end lost 5 bases, the J end lost 0 bases, and 8 bases lay between the germline ends. In DNA form, the CDR3 reads TGTGCCTGGCAAGCGGTCTCCTACGAGCAGTACTTC. It translates to CAWQAVSYEQYF.

The J gene is TRBJ2-1, the V gene TRBV5-8; D is uncertain. The CDR3 has 15 amino acids. Trimming removed 0 bases from V and 2 bases from J, with 9 bases in between. The V gene's germline CDR1 is SGHTS and CDR2 YDEGEE. Here the CDR3 reads CASSLDESPYNEQFF. The DNA of the CDR3 is TGTGCCAGCAGCTTGGACGAATCTCCCTACAATGAGCAGTTCTTC.

V gene TRBV5-4 combines with J gene TRBJ2-3; 8 bases line up with TRBD2. V trimming: 4 bases; J trimming: 2 bases; junction bases outside the gene matches: 18. The CDR3 consists of 19 residues. CDR1 is SGHNT and CDR2 is YYREEE in the germline V gene (reference sequence). In DNA, the CDR3 is TGTGCCAGCAGCGACCAGGTGCTAGCGGGCCAGGAACACACAGATACGCAGTATTTT. Translating it yields CASSDQVLAGQEHTDTQYF.

The rearrangement uses TRBV6-5 and TRBJ2-1; D uncertain. V lost 8 bases to trimming and J lost 5 bases, with 13 bases between them. Germline lookup yields CDR1 MNHEY and CDR2 SVGAGI. The CDR3 length is 13 residues. In DNA form, the CDR3 reads TGTGCCAGCGGGCAGAGGTTAAACAATGAGCAGTTCTTC. Its translation is CASGQRLNNEQFF.